What follows are 7 T cell receptor beta chains derived from one specimen sequenced in a study of somatic mutations in cytotoxic T cells in rheumatoid arthritis. Repertoires were generated with immunoSEQ multiplex PCR, while TCRdb's copy carries only in-frame clones and drops some. The table includes roughly 20,000 clones, around 86% detected once. Material: CD8+ T cells sorted from blood. These receptors all come from an adult with rheumatoid arthritis.

This clone was counted once. CDR3 in amino acids: CASSLSPRGGRSPADAFF. CDR3 sequence (DNA): TGTGCCAGCAGTTTATCCCCCCGCGGGGGCCGGTCTCCAGCGGACGCTTTCTTT. V gene TRBV27 combines with J gene TRBJ1-1, with D possibly being TRBD1 (6 bases). CDR1 is MNHEY, CDR2 SMNVEV, per germline (reference sequence). The CDR3 is 18 amino acids. The germline V and J ends were trimmed by 0 bases and 11 bases, with 28 bases remaining between them.

The rearrangement uses TRBV27 and TRBJ2-1; D might be TRBD1 (6 bases). The CDR3 spans 13 residues. Germline CDR1 MNHEY, CDR2 SMNVEV (reference sequence). V was pared by 3 bases and J by 7 bases, with 10 bases between. The CDR3 is CASSLYRVNEQFF. The CDR3 nucleotides are TGTGCCAGCAGTTTGTACAGGGTAAATGAGCAGTTCTTC.

The chain recombines TRBV9 with TRBJ2-3; D might be TRBD2 (5 bases). Germline CDR1 reads SGDLS; CDR2 reads YYNGEE. This CDR3 has 16 amino acids. V lost 3 bases and J 4 bases, leaving 18 bases between the germline ends. CDR3 loop: CASSERGGSVADTQYF. The CDR3 nucleotides read TGTGCCAGCAGCGAGCGAGGCGGGTCAGTCGCAGATACGCAGTATTTT.

This chain links TRBV7-9 with TRBJ1-2, with D perhaps TRBD1 (6 bases). Germline CDR1 reads SEHNR; CDR2 reads FQNEAQ (reference sequence). This CDR3 is built from 15 residues. The V end was cut by 3 bases, the J end by 1 base, with 12 bases between. Written as DNA, the CDR3 is TGTGCCAGCAGCTTTAAGGACAGATTTAACTATGGCTACACCTTC. This encodes CASSFKDRFNYGYTF.

In this sample, this clone turned up once. The chain employs TRBV27 and TRBJ2-1, with a tentative D call TRBD2 (7 bases). V lost 2 bases and J lost 7, with 9 bases in between. The CDR3 sequence is 13 residues long. The germline V gene encodes CDR1 MNHEY and CDR2 SMNVEV (reference sequence). Here the CDR3 DNA reads TGTGCCAGCAGTTTAGGGGGGGCGAATGAGCAGTTCTTC. Protein sequence: CASSLGGANEQFF.

The chain couples TRBV2 to TRBJ1-2; perhaps TRBD1 as D (6 bases). The CDR3 is made up of 15 amino acids. With 6 bases removed from V and 8 bases from J, the gap between germline ends came to 22 bases. CDR1 SNHLY and CDR2 FYNNEI come from the germline V gene. CDR3 region: CASSVAGEGPGGYTF. The CDR3 nucleotides read TGTGCCAGCAGCGTAGCAGGGGAAGGCCCTGGAGGCTACACCTTC.

The sample holds a few counts of this clone. V and J are TRBV5-1 and TRBJ2-1; no clear D gene. In germline, CDR1 is SGHRS, CDR2 YFSETQ. V gave up 6 bases and J gave up 0 bases, with 7 bases separating them. The CDR3 length is 13 residues. The CDR3 here is CASTQSSYNEQFF. The CDR3 coding sequence is TGCGCCAGCACCCAAAGCTCCTACAATGAGCAGTTCTTC.